The TCR beta chain under discussion was sequenced for a study of T cell responses to AZD1222 COVID-19 vaccine. Whole-study results and caveats: Baseline seropositives among AZD1222 recipients totaled only five to seven.

Data came from immunoSEQ multiplex PCR; TCRdb stores just in-frame clones and leaves some out. The sample records about 99,000 clones, approximately 90% being singletons. With 1 base removed from V and 13 bases from J, the gap between germline ends came to 14 bases. The CDR3 is 13 residues long. Germline loops: CDR1 MGHRA, CDR2 YSYEKL. As to this clone: Its specificity is unknown.

The chain employs TRBV4-1 and TRBJ2-1; a possible D gene is TRBD2 (5 bases). This clonotype was obtained from an adult in good health. Sequenced material: peripheral blood, taken on day 0 of AZD1222 vaccination. CDR3 DNA sequence: TGCGCCAGCAGCCAAGTCCAAACTAGTACTCAGTTCTTC. Translating it yields CASSQVQTSTQFF.